The text below deals with one T cell receptor (beta chain). What it recognizes is unknown. Age- and sex-matched healthy donors served as the control group. TEMRA cells were FACS-enriched, with CD8+ and CD4+ T cells isolated negatively. Random hexamers served to reverse transcribe roughly 0.5 to 1 ug RNA. TCRdb processed the immunoSEQ multiplex PCR reads anew with MiXCR; each CDR3 protein has one entry. The sample has around 140,000 distinct CDR3 sequences; around 94% are singletons. This specimen comes from a study of CD8 T cells in Susac syndrome. Study-wide points: The study recognized that its TCR sequencing and HLA analysis covered a relatively small number of individuals.

This TCR was sampled from a human donor in good health. Material: CD4+ T cells from PBMCs.

The CDR3 protein is CASSLASGSSNEQFF. CDR3 in DNA: TGCGCCAGCAGCTTGGCTAGCGGGAGCTCCAATGAGCAGTTCTTC. The chain recombines TRBV5-1 with TRBJ2-1; TRBD2 matches at 10 bases. CDR1 SGHRS and CDR2 YFSETQ come from the germline V gene. The CDR3 consists of 15 residues. V dropped 0 bases and J dropped 6; count of bases not matched to a gene: 3.